This T cell receptor (beta chain) was identified during a study of beta chain features in type 1 diabetes. Study-wide points: For Type 1 diabetes patients, all four CD4+ subsets carried TCRB CDR3s that were moderately but significantly shorter.

This clone was observed a few times. Its antigen is as yet unknown. Naive, central memory, regulatory and stem cell-like memory cells within the CD4+ compartment were sorted using CD45RO/CCR7/CD25/CD127/CD95/CD27. The CDR3 sequence is 14 residues long. CDR1 and CDR2 from the germline V gene are SQVTM and ANQGSEA. The V gene end was trimmed by 5 bases and the J gene end by 6 bases; junction bases not matched to a gene: 8. What was sequenced were expressed TCRB transcripts, since all of the isolated RNA had been reverse transcribed. The assay was immunoSEQ multiplex PCR, and TCRdb's table has in-frame clones only and misses some. The table lists fewer than 300,000 clones, roughly a tenth of them singletons, with around 0.018% in the top ten.

Sequencing was performed on naive CD4+ T cells from blood. This chain links TRBV29-1 with TRBJ1-2, with 11 nucleotides matching TRBD1. This TCR was sampled from a young man with type 1 diabetes. CDR3 loop: CSVWDRGDEDGYTF. The CDR3 coding sequence is TGCAGCGTTTGGGACAGGGGGGACGAGGATGGCTACACCTTC.